The clone carrying this T cell receptor (beta chain) has at least ten counts. The antigen is unknown. The CDR3 covers 14 residues. Germline V gene data show CDR1 as MNHEY and CDR2 as SMNVEV (reference sequence). Trimming shortened V by 3 bases and J by 3 bases, and 11 bases separated the two germline ends. Sequencing was performed with immunoSEQ multiplex PCR; in TCRdb, only in-frame clones are kept and a portion is missing. The sample consists of around 62,000 clones, approximately 82% of them appearing once. All patients were mismatch repair deficient, assessed by either PCR or immunohistochemistry. TCRs were sequenced from a few patients responding to pembrolizumab. The data were obtained in a study of PD-1 blockade in mismatch repair-deficient tumors. Looking at the study overall: All were previously treated, progressing patients with about 12 mismatch repair-deficient cancer types. Regarding the study as a whole: Tumor-resident clones, often absent from pretreatment blood, expanded after pembrolizumab and then contracted.

The sample here was peripheral blood, taken 2 weeks after starting pembrolizumab. This rearrangement joins TRBV27 to TRBJ1-1; D gene ambiguous. This TCR came from an adult with mismatch repair-deficient cancer. The CDR3 loop reads CASSFRVADTEAFF. In DNA form, the CDR3 reads TGTGCCAGCAGTTTTAGGGTAGCGGACACTGAAGCTTTCTTT.